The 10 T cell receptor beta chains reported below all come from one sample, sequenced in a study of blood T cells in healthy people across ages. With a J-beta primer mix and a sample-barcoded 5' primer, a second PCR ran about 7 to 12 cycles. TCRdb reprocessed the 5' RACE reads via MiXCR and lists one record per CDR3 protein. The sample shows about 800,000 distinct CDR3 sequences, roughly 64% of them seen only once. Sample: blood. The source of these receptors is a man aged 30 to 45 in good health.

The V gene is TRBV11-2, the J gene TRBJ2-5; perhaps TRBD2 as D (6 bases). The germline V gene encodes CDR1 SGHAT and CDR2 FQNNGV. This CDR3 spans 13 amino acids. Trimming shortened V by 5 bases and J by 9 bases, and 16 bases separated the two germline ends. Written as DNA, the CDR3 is TGTGCCAGCAGCCCGTCGGACTACTGGGCCCAGTACTTC. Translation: CASSPSDYWAQYF. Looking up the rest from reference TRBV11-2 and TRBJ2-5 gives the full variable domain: EAGVAQSPRYKIIEKRQSVAFWCNPISGHATLYWYQQILGQGPKLLIQFQNNGVVDDSQLPKDRFSAERLKGVDSTLKIQPAKLEDSAVYLCASSPSDYWAQYFGPGTRLLVL.

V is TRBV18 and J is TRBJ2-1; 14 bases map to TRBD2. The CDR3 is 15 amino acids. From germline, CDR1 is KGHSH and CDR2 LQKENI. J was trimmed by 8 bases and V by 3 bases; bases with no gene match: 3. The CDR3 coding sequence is TGTGCCAGCTCACCCGGGACTAGCGGGAGCGATGAGCAGTTCTTC. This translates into CASSPGTSGSDEQFF.

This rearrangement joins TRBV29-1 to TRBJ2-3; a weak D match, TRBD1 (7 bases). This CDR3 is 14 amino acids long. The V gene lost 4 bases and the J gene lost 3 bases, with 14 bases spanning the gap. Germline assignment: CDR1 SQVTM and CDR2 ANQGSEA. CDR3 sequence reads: CSVGLTGRTDTQYF. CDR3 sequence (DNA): TGCAGCGTTGGGTTGACAGGGAGGACAGATACGCAGTATTTT.

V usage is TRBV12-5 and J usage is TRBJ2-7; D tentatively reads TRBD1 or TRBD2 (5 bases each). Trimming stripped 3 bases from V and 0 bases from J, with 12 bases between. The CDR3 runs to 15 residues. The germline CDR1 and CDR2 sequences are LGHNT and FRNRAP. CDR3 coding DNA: TGTGCTAGTGGTTTTGAGACAGACTACTCCTACGAGCAGTACTTC. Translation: CASGFETDYSYEQYF.

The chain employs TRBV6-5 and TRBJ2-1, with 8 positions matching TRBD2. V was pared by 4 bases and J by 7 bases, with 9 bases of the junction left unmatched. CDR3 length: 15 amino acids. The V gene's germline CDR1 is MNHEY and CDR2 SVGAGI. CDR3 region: CASSLGRAGVNEQFF. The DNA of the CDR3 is TGTGCCAGCAGTTTGGGAAGAGCGGGAGTTAATGAGCAGTTCTTC.

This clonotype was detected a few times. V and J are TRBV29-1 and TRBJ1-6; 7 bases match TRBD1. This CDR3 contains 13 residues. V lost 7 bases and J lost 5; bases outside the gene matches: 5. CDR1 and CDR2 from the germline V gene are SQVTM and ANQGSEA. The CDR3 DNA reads TGCAGCGCTGGAGACAGGGATAATTCACCCCTCCACTTT. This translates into CSAGDRDNSPLHF.

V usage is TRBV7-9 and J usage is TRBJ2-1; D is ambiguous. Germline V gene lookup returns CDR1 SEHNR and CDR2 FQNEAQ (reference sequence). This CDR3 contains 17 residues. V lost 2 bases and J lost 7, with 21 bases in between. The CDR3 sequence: CASSLMSGSANWNEQFF. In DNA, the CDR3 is TGTGCCAGCAGCTTAATGTCCGGTTCGGCTAATTGGAATGAGCAGTTCTTC.

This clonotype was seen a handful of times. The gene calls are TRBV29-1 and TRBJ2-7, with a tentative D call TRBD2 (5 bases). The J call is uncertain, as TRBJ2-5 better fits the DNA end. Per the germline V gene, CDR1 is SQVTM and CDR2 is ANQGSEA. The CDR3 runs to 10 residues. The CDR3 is CSVWEETQYF. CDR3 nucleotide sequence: TGCAGCGTGTGGGAGGAGACCCAGTACTTC.

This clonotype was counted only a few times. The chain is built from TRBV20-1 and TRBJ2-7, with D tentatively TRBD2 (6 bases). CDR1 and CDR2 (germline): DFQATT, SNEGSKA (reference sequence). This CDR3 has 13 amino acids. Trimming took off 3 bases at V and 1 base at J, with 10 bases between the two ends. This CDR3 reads CSARSGSSYEQYF. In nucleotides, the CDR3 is TGCAGTGCTAGGTCCGGGAGTTCCTACGAGCAGTACTTC.

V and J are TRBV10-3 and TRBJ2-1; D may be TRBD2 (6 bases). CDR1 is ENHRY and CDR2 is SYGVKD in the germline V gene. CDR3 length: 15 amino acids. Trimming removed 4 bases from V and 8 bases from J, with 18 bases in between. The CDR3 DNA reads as TGTGCCATCAGTGTAACGTGGGAGGCCTTCCATGAGCAGTTCTTC. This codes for CAISVTWEAFHEQFF.